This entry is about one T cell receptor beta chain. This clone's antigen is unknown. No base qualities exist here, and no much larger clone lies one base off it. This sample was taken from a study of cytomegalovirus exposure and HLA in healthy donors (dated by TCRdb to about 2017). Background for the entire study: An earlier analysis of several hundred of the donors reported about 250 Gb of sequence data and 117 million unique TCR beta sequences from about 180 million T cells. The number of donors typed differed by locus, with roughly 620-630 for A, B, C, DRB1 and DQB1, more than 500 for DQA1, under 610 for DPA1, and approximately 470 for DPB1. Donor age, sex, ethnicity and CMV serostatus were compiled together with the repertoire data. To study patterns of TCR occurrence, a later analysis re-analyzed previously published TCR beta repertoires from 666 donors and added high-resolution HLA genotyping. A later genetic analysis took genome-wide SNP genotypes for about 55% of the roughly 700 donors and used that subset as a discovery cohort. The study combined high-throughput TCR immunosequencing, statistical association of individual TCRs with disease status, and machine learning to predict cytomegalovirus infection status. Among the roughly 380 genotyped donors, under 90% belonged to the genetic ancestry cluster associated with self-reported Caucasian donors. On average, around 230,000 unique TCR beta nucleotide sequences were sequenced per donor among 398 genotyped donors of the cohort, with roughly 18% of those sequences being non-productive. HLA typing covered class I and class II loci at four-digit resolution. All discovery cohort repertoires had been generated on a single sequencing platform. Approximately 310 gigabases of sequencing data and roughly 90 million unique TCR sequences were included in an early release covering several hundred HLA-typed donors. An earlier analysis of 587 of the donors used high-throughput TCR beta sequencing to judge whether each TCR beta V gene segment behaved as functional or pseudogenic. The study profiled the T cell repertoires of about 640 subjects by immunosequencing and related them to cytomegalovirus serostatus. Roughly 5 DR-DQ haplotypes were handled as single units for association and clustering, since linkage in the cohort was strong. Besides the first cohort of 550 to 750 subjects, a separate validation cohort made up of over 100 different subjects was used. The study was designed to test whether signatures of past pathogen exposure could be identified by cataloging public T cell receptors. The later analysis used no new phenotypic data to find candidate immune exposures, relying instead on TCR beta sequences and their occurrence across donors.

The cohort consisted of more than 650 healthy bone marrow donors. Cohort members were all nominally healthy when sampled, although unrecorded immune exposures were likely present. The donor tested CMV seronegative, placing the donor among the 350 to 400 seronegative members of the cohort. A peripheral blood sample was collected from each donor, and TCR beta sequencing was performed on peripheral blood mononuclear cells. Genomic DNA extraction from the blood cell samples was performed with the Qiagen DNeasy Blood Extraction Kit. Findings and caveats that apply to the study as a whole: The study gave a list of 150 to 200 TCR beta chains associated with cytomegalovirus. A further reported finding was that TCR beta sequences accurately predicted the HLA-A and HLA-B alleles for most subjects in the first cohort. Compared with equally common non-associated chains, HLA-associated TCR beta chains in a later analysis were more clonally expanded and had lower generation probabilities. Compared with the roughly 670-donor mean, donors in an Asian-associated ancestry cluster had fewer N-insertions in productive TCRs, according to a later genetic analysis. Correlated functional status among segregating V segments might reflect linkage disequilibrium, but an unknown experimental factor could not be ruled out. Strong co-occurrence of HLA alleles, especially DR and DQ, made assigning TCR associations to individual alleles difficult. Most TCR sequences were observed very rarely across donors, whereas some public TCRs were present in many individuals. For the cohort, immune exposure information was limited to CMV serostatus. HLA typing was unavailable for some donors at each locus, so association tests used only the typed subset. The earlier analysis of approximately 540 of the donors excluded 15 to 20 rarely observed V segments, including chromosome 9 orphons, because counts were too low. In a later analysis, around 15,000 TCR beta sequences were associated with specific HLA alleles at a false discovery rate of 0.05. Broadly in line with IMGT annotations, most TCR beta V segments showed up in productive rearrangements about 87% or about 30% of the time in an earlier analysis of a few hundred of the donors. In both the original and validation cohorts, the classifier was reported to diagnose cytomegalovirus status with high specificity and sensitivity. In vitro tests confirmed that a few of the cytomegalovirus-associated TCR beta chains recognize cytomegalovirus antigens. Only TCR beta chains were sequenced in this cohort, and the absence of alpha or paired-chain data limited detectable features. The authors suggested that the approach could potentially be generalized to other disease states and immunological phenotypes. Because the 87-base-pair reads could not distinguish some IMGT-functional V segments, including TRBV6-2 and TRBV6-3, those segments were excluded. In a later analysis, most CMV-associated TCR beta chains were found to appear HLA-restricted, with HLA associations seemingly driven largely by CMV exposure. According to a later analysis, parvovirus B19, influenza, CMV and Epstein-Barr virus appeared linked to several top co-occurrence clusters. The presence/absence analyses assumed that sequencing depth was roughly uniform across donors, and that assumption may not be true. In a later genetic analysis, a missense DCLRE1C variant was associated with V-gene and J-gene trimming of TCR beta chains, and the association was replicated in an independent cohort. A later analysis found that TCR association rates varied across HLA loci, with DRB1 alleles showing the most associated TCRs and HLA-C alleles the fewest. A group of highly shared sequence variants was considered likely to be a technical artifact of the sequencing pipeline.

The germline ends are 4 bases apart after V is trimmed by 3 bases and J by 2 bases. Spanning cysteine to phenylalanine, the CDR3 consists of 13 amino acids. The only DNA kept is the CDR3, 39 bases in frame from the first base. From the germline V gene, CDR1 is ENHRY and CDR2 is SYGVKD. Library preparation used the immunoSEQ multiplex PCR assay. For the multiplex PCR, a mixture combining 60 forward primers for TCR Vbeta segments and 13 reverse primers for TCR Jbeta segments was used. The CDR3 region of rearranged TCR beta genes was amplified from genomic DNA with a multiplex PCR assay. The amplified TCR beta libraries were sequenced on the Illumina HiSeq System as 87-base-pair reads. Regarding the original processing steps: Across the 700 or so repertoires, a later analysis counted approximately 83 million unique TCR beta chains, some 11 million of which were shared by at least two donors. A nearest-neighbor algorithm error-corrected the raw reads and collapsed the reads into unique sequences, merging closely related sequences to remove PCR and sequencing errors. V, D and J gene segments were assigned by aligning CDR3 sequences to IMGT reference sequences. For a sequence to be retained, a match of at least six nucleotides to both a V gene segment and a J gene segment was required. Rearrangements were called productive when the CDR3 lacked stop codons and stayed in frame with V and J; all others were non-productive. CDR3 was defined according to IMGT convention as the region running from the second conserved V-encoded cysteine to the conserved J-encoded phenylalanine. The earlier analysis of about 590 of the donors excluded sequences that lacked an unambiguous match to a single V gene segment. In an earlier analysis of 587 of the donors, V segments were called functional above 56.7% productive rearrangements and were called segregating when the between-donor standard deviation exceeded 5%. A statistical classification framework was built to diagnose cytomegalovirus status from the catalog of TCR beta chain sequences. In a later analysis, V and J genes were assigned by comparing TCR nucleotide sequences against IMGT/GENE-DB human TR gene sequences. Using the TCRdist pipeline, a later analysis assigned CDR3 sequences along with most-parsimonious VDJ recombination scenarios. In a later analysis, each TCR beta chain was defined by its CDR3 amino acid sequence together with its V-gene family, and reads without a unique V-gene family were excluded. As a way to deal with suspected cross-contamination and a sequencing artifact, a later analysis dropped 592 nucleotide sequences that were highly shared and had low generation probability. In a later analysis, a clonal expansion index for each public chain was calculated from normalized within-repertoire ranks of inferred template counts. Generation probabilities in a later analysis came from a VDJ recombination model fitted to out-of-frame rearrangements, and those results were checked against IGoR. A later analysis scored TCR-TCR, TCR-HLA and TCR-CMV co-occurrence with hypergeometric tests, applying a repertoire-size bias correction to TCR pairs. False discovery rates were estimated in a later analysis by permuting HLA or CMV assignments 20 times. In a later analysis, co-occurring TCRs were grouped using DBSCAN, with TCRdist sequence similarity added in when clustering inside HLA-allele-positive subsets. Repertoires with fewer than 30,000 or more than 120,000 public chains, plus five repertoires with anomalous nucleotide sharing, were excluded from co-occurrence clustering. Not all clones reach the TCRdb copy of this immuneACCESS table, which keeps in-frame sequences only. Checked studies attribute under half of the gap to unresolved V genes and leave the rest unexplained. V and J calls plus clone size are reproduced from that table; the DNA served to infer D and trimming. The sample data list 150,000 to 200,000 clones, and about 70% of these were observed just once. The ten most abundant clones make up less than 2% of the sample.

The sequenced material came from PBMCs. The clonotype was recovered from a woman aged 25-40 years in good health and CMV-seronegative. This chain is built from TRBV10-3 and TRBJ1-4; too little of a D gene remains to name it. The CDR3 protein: CAISDRTNEKLFF. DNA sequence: TGTGCCATCAGTGACAGGACTAATGAAAAACTGTTTTTT.